The rows below give T cell receptor beta chains drawn from one sample of a study of early T cells in non-severe SARS-CoV-2 infection. TCRdb fed the 5' RACE reads into MiXCR, producing one record per CDR3 protein. The sample consists of some 96,000 distinct CDR3 sequences, 14% to 15% of them appearing once. The source material was whole blood. These receptors were taken from an adult who was a healthcare worker with PCR-confirmed SARS-CoV-2 infection or an uninfected control (not recorded which). The CDR3 runs from the conserved cysteine through the conserved F or W. D genes are given only for firm matches. Only part of the rows carry a size: once, few, many, or a class if the clone is expanded.

v_call,j_call,clone_size,d_call,cdr3_nt,cdr3_aa
TRBV18,TRBJ2-1,NA,NA,TGTGCCAGCTCACCAAGTCCCAGCAAGGGTGAGCAGTTCTTC,CASSPSPSKGEQFF
TRBV6-5,TRBJ2-7,once,NA,TGTGCCAGCAGTTACGTTTTCGATTCCTACGAGCAGTACTTC,CASSYVFDSYEQYF
TRBV20-1,TRBJ2-7,many,NA,TGCAGTGCTAGAGATTCCTATCGGTTCTACGAGCAGTACTTC,CSARDSYRFYEQYF
TRBV12-3/TRBV12-4,TRBJ2-3,NA,NA,TGTGCCAGCAGTTTTCCAGATACGCAGTATTTT,CASSFPDTQYF
TRBV7-2,TRBJ2-1,NA,NA,TGTGCCAGCAGCCAGACTGGAGCCTCCTACAATGAGCAGTTCTTC,CASSQTGASYNEQFF
TRBV7-6,TRBJ1-5,NA,NA,TGTGCCAGCAGCTTAAAGGAGGCTCAGCCCCAGCATTTT,CASSLKEAQPQHF
TRBV6-5,TRBJ2-1,NA,TRBD2,TGTGCCAGCAGATCCAGCGGGAGTCGGAATGAGCAGTTCTTC,CASRSSGSRNEQFF
TRBV4-1,TRBJ2-7,NA,NA,TGCGCCAGCAGCCAAGAAAACGGGGGTGCGGGCTACGAGCAGTACTTC,CASSQENGGAGYEQYF
TRBV6-4,TRBJ2-3,NA,NA,TGTGCCACCGGACAGACCGGGGGATCGGGAGATACGCAGTATTTT,CATGQTGGSGDTQYF
TRBV3-1,TRBJ2-7,many,TRBD2,TGTGCCAGCAGCCAAGAAATGGGACTAGCGGGACCCGAGGAGGCGGACGAGCAGTACTTC,CASSQEMGLAGPEEADEQYF
TRBV27,TRBJ2-2,few,NA,TGTGCCGTCACGGGATCCACCACCGGGGAGCTGTTTTTT,CAVTGSTTGELFF
TRBV20-1,TRBJ1-1,NA,NA,TGCAGTGCTAGACCAATTGGACCCCTGAACACTGAAGCTTTCTTT,CSARPIGPLNTEAFF
TRBV20-1,TRBJ2-7,many,NA,TGCAGTGCTAGGTTCAGGGGAGCGGATTCCTACGAGCAGTACTTC,CSARFRGADSYEQYF
TRBV6-5,TRBJ2-7,NA,TRBD1,TGTGCCAGCAGTTACTCGGGAGACAGGGGGACCTACGAGCAGTACTTC,CASSYSGDRGTYEQYF
TRBV4-3,TRBJ1-5,NA,NA,TGCGCCAGCAGCCAAGCGAAGGGGAATCAGCCCCAGCATTTT,CASSQAKGNQPQHF
TRBV20-1,TRBJ2-7,NA,TRBD2,TGCAGTGCTAGAGTCAGCGGGAGGGCCGGGGAGCAGTACTTC,CSARVSGRAGEQYF
TRBV7-9,TRBJ2-1,NA,TRBD2,TGTGCCAGCAGCGGACTAGCGGGAGGTGGGATTTACAATGAGCAGTTCTTC,CASSGLAGGGIYNEQFF
TRBV27,TRBJ2-1,NA,TRBD1,TGTGCCAGCAGTCTACAGGGGGTTAATGAGCAGTTCTTC,CASSLQGVNEQFF
TRBV15,TRBJ2-7,NA,NA,TGTGCCACCAGCAGAGCGTCCTCTCCCCTCTGCTTC,CATSRASSPLCF
TRBV9,TRBJ2-1,few,TRBD1,TGTGCCAGCAGCGCGAGTGCAGGGGGCGCCTACAATGAGCAGTTCTTC,CASSASAGGAYNEQFF
TRBV29-1,TRBJ1-2,NA,NA,TGCAGCGTCGAACCGGCAGGTCCCTTCTATGGCTACACCTTC,CSVEPAGPFYGYTF
TRBV5-1,TRBJ1-1,NA,TRBD1,TGCGCCAGCAGCCTTCGACAGGGGAACACTGAAGCTTTCTTT,CASSLRQGNTEAFF
TRBV11-2,TRBJ2-7,NA,TRBD2,TGTGCCAGCAGCTTAGAGGCTAGCGGGAGCTACGAGCAGTACTTC,CASSLEASGSYEQYF
TRBV27,TRBJ2-7,few,NA,TGTGCCACCAAAAAACTCGGAGATGGAGTCGAGCAGTACTTC,CATKKLGDGVEQYF
TRBV7-2,TRBJ2-7,few,NA,TGTGCCAGCAGCTTAAGATCGCTCTTTCGGCCGGAGGTCTTCAGACAGTATAGCTCCTACGAGCAGTACTTC,CASSLRSLFRPEVFRQYSSYEQYF
TRBV6-6,TRBJ2-2,NA,NA,TGTGCCAGCAGTTACACGGCGAACACCGGGGAGCTGTTTTTT,CASSYTANTGELFF
TRBV10-3,TRBJ2-1,NA,NA,TGTGCCATCAGTGAGGCCAGGACATACAATGAGCAGTTCTTC,CAISEARTYNEQFF
TRBV2,TRBJ2-2,NA,NA,TGTGCCAGCAACGAGGGGAACACCGGGGAGCTGTTTTTT,CASNEGNTGELFF
TRBV6-2/TRBV6-3,TRBJ2-7,NA,TRBD2,TGTGCCAGCAAGTTGGTAGCGGGCGCCTACTACGAGCAGTACTTC,CASKLVAGAYYEQYF
TRBV7-6,TRBJ1-6,many,NA,TGTGCCGGCTTACACTCACCCCTCCACTTT,CAGLHSPLHF
TRBV6-6,TRBJ2-5,NA,NA,TGTGCCAGCGGAGCTAGCAGGGAGACCCAGTACTTC,CASGASRETQYF
TRBV10-1,TRBJ2-1,few,TRBD2,TGCGCCAGCAGTGGGGGACTAGCGGGAGTTGGTGAGCAGTTCTTC,CASSGGLAGVGEQFF
TRBV9,TRBJ1-6,NA,NA,TGTGCCAGCAGTGGTGGAGGGGTAGGTTCACCCCTCCACTTT,CASSGGGVGSPLHF
TRBV2,TRBJ2-3,NA,NA,TGTGCCAGCACCGATCAACGCCGGAGGAGCACAGATACGCAGTATTTT,CASTDQRRRSTDTQYF
TRBV7-2,TRBJ2-2,NA,TRBD2,TGTGCCAGCAGCGTCATAGCGGGAGTAGCGGGGGAGCTGTTTTTT,CASSVIAGVAGELFF
TRBV5-6,TRBJ2-3,many,TRBD2,TGTGCCAGCAGCGCCGCACTAGCGGAGGCGCTCACAGATACGCAGTATTTT,CASSAALAEALTDTQYF
TRBV4-1,TRBJ2-7,NA,NA,TGCGCCAGCAGCCAAGAGGGATACCGATACAATGAGCAGTACTTC,CASSQEGYRYNEQYF
TRBV20-1,TRBJ1-6,many,NA,TGCAGTGCTGGGAGGGGGGATTCACCCCTCCACTTT,CSAGRGDSPLHF
TRBV3-1,TRBJ1-1,NA,NA,TGTGCCAGCAGCCAGACGCTGAACACTGAAGCTTTCTTT,CASSQTLNTEAFF
TRBV5-1,TRBJ2-5,NA,TRBD1,TGCGCCAGCAGGGACAGGCAAGGGACCCAGTACTTC,CASRDRQGTQYF
TRBV11-2,TRBJ1-5,few,NA,TGTGCCAGCAGCCGGACGGGCAATCAGCCCCAGCATTTT,CASSRTGNQPQHF
TRBV5-1,TRBJ2-7,few,NA,TGCGCCAGCAGCTTAGAGCGAGGGGGCGAGCAGTACTTC,CASSLERGGEQYF
TRBV27,TRBJ2-7,many,TRBD1,TGTGCCCAGCATGTCCGGGACAGGGGGTCGAAGTTCTACGAGCAGTACTTC,CAQHVRDRGSKFYEQYF
TRBV28,TRBJ1-5,NA,NA,TGTGCCAGCAGTTACCCAGGGAATCAGCCCCAGCATTTT,CASSYPGNQPQHF
TRBV19,TRBJ2-1,NA,NA,TGTGCCAGTAGTAACGGCGGCTACAATGAGCAGTTCTTC,CASSNGGYNEQFF